This T cell receptor (beta chain) was obtained from a study of T cell changes during pregnancy in multiple sclerosis. Using immunoSEQ multiplex PCR, the repertoire was profiled, and TCRdb retains in-frame clones only, with some absent. Of approximately 92,000 clones in the sample, approximately 92% are singletons; the top ten hold about 2.7%. The ends were cut back, 5 bases at V and 7 bases at J, with 12 bases in the middle. The CDR3 covers 13 residues. Germline V gives CDR1 SGHVS, CDR2 FQNEAQ. The rearrangement links TRBV7-8 to TRBJ2-1, with D possibly matching TRBD1 (7 bases). Sample: peripheral blood, taken in the first trimester of pregnancy. This sequence was found in a female donor with multiple sclerosis, enrolled in a pregnancy study. DNA of the CDR3: TGTGCCAGCAGCGTACAGGGGAGGAATGAGCAGTTCTTC. This encodes CASSVQGRNEQFF.